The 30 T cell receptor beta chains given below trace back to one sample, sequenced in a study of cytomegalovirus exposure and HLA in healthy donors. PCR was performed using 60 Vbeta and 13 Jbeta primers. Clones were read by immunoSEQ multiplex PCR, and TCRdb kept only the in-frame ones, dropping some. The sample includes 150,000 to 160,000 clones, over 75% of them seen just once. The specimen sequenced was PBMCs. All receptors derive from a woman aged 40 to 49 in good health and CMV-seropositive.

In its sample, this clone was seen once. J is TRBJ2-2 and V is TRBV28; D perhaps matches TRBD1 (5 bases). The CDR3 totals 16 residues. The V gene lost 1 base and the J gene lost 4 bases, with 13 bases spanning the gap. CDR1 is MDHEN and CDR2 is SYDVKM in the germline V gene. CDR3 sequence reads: CASSLLSTDSTGELFF. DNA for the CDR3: TGTGCCAGCAGTTTATTGTCCACAGACAGCACCGGGGAGCTGTTTTTT.

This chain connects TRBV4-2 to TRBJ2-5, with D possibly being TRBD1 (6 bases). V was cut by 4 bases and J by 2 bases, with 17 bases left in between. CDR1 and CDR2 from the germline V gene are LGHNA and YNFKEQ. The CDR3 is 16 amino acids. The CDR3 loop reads CASSPYRTELQETQYF. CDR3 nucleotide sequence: TGTGCCAGCAGCCCCTACCGGACAGAACTACAAGAGACCCAGTACTTC.

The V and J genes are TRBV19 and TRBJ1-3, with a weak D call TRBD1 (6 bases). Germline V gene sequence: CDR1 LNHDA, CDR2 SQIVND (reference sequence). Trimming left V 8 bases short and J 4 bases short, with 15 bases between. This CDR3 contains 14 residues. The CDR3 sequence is CASLDRSLGNTIYF. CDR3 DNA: TGTGCCAGTTTAGACAGGTCTCTCGGAAACACCATATATTTT.

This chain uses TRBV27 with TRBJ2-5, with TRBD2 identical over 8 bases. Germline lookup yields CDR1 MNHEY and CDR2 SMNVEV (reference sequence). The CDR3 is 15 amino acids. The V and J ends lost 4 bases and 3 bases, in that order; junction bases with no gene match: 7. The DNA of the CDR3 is TGTGCCAGCAGTTCCTTAGGTAGCGGGAAAGAGACCCAGTACTTC. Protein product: CASSSLGSGKETQYF.

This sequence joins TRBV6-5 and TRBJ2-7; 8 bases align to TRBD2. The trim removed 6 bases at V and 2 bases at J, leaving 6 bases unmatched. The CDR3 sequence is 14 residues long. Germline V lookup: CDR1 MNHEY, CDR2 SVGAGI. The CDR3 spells CASRSGSGTYEQYF. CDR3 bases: TGTGCCAGCAGGAGCGGGAGTGGGACCTACGAGCAGTACTTC.

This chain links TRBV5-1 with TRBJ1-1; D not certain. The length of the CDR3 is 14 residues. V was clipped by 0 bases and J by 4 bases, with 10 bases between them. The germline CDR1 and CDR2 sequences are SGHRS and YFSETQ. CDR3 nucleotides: TGCGCCAGCAGCTTGGAAAAACTCGGCACTGAAGCTTTCTTT. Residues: CASSLEKLGTEAFF.

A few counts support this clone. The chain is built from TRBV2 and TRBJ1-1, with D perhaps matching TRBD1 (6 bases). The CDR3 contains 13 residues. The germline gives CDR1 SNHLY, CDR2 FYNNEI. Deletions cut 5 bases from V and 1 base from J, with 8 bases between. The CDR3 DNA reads TGTGCCAGCAGTTTAGGGGGGAACACTGAAGCTTTCTTT. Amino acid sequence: CASSLGGNTEAFF.

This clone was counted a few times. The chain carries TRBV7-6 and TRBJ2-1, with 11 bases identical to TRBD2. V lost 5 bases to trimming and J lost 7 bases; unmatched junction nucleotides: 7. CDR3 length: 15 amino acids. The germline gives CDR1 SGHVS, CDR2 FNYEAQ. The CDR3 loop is CASSRSASGRNEQFF. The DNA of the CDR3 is TGTGCCAGCAGCCGATCGGCTAGCGGGAGGAATGAGCAGTTCTTC.

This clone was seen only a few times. In DNA form, the CDR3 reads TGTGCCAGCAGTCCGGCCAGGGGACCCCTCCACTTT. Translation: CASSPARGPLHF. The rearrangement links TRBV28 to TRBJ1-6; D might be TRBD1 (6 bases). Germline CDR1 reads MDHEN; CDR2 reads SYDVKM. CDR3 size: 12 residues. V was trimmed by 5 bases and J by 12 bases, leaving 11 bases between them.

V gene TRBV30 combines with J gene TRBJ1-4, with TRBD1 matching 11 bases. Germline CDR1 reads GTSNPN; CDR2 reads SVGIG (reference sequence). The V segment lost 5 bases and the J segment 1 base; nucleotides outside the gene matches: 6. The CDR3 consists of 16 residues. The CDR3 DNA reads TGTGCCTGGGGGGACAGGGGGATAGTAACTAATGAAAAACTGTTTTTT. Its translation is CAWGDRGIVTNEKLFF.

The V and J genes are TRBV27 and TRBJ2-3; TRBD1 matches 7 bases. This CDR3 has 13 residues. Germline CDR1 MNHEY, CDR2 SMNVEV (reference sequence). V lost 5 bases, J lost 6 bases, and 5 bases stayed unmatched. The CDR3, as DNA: TGTGCCAGCAGTAAGACAGGGATGGATACGCAGTATTTT. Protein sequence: CASSKTGMDTQYF.

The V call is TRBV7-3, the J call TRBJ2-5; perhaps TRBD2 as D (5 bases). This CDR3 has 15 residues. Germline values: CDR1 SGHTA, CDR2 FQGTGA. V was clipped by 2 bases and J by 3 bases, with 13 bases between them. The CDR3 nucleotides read TGTGCCAGCAGCTTACTGGCTAGCCAGAAAGAGACCCAGTACTTC. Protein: CASSLLASQKETQYF.

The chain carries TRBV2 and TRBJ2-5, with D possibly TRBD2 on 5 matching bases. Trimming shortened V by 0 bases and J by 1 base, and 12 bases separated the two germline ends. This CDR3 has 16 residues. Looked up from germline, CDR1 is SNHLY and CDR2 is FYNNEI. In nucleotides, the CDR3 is TGTGCCAGCAGTGAAGCTGAGGCGGGCCCCCAAGAGACCCAGTACTTC. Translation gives CASSEAEAGPQETQYF.

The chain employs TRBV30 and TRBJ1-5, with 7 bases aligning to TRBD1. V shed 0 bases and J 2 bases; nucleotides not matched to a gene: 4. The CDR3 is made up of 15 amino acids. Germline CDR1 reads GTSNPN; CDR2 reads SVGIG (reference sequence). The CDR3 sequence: CAWSVGGLGNQPQHF. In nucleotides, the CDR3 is TGTGCCTGGAGTGTAGGGGGCCTGGGCAATCAGCCCCAGCATTTT.

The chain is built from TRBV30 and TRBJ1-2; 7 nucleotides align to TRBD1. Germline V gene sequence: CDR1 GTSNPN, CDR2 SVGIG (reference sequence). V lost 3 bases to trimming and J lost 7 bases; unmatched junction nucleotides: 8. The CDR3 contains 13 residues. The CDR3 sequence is CAWRNRGFGGYTF. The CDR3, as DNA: TGTGCCTGGAGAAACAGGGGATTTGGTGGCTACACCTTC.

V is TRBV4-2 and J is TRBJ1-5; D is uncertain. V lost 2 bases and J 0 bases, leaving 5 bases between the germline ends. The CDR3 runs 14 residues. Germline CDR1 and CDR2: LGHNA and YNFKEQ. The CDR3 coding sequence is TGTGCCAGCAGCCAACGTAGTAGCAATCAGCCCCAGCATTTT. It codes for CASSQRSSNQPQHF.

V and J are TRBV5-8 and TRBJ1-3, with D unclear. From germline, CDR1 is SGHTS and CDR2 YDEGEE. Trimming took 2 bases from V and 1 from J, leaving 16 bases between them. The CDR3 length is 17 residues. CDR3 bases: TGTGCCAGCAGCTTCTGGATGACTCAGAGGTCTGGAAACACCATATATTTT. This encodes CASSFWMTQRSGNTIYF. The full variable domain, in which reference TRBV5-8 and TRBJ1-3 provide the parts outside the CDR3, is EAGVTQSPTHLIKTRGQQATLRCSPISGHTSVYWYQQALGLGLQFLLWYDEGEERNRGNFPPRFSGRQFPNYSSELNVNALELEDSALYLCASSFWMTQRSGNTIYFGEGSWLTVV.

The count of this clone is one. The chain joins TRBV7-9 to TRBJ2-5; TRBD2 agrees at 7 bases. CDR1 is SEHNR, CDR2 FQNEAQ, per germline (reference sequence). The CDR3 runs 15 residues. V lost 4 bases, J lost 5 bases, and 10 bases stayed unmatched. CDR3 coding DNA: TGTGCCAGCAGCTCGGGCGGGAGCGGATGGGAGACCCAGTACTTC. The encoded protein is CASSSGGSGWETQYF. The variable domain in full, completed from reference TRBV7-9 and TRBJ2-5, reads DTGVSQNPRHKITKRGQNVTFRCDPISEHNRLYWYRQTLGQGPEFLTYFQNEAQLEKSRLLSDRFSAERPKGSFSTLEIQRTEQGDSAMYLCASSSGGSGWETQYFGPGTRLLVL.

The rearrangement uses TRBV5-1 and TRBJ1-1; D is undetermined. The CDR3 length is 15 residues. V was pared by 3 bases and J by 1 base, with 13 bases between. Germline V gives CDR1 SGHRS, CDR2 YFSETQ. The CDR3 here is CASSSDSQWNTEAFF. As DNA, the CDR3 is TGCGCCAGCAGCTCCGACTCGCAGTGGAACACTGAAGCTTTCTTT.

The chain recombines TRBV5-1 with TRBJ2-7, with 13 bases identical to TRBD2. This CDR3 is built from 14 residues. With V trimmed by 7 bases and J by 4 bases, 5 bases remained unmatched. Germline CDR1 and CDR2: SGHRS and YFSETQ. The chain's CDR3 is CASRTSGGKYEQYF. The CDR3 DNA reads TGCGCCAGCCGGACTAGCGGGGGAAAATACGAGCAGTACTTC.

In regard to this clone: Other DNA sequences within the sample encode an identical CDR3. This CDR3 is CASSSDGYTF. DNA of the CDR3: TGTGCCAGCAGCTCTGATGGCTACACCTTC. The chain joins TRBV7-9 to TRBJ1-2; D remains unclear. This CDR3 has 10 amino acids. V lost 4 bases and J 6 bases, leaving 3 bases between the germline ends. The V gene's germline CDR1 is SEHNR and CDR2 FQNEAQ (reference sequence).

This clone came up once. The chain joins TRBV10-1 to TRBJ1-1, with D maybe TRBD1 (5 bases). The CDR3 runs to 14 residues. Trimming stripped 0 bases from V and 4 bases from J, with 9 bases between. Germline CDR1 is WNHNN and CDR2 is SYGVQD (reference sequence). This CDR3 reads CASSESGGSTEAFF. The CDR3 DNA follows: TGCGCCAGCAGTGAGTCGGGGGGGAGCACTGAAGCTTTCTTT.

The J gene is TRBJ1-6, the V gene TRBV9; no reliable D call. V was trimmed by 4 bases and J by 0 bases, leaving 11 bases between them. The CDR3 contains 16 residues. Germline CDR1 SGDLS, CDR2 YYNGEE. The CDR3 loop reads CASSPAVSSYNSPLHF. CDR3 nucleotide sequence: TGTGCCAGCAGCCCCGCGGTGAGCTCCTATAATTCACCCCTCCACTTT.

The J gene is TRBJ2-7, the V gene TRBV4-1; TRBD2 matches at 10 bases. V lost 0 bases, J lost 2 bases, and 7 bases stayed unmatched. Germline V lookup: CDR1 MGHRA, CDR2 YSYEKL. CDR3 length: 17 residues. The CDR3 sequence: CASSQDAASGGTYEQYF. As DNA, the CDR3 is TGCGCCAGCAGCCAAGATGCAGCTAGCGGGGGTACCTACGAGCAGTACTTC.

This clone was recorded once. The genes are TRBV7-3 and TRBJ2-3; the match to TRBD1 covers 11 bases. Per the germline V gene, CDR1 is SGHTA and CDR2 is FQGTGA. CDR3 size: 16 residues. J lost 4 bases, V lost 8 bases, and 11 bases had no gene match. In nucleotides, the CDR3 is TGTGCCAGCTCCAGGGGGACAGGGGGTATAGCAGATACGCAGTATTTT. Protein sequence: CASSRGTGGIADTQYF.

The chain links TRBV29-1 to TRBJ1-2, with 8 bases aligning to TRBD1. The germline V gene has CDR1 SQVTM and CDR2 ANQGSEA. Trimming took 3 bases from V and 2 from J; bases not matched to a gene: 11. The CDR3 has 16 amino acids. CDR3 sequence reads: CSVDLWTGIRNYGYTF. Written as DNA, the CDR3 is TGCAGCGTTGACTTATGGACAGGGATTCGGAACTATGGCTACACCTTC.

The CDR3 region is CASSPLDRGRGKLFF. CDR3 sequence (DNA): TGTGCCAGCTCACCACTCGACAGGGGAAGGGGAAAACTGTTTTTT. This chain joins TRBV18 and TRBJ1-4; 8 bases line up with TRBD1. This CDR3 is built from 15 residues. The trim removed 1 base at V and 10 bases at J, leaving 8 bases unmatched. CDR1 KGHSH and CDR2 LQKENI come from the germline V gene.

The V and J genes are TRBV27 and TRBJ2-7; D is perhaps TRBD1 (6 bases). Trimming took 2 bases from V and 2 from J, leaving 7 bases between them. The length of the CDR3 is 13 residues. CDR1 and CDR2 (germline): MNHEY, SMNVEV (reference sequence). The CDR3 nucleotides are TGTGCCAGCAGTTTAACAGGGACCTACGAGCAGTACTTC. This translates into CASSLTGTYEQYF.

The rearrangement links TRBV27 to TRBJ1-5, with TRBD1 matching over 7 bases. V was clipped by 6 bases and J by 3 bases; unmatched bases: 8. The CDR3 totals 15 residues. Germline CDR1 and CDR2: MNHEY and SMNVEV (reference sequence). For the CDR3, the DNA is TGTGCCAGCAGCCCGGGACAGCGCACCAATCAGCCCCAGCATTTT. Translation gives CASSPGQRTNQPQHF.

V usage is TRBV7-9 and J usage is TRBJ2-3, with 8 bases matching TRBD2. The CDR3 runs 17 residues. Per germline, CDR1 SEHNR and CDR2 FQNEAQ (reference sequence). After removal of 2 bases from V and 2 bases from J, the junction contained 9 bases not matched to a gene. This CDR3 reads CASSLFGSGKFTDTQYF. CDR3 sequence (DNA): TGTGCCAGCAGCTTATTTGGTAGCGGGAAATTCACAGATACGCAGTATTTT. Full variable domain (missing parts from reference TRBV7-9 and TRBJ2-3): DTGVSQNPRHKITKRGQNVTFRCDPISEHNRLYWYRQTLGQGPEFLTYFQNEAQLEKSRLLSDRFSAERPKGSFSTLEIQRTEQGDSAMYLCASSLFGSGKFTDTQYFGPGTRLTVL.